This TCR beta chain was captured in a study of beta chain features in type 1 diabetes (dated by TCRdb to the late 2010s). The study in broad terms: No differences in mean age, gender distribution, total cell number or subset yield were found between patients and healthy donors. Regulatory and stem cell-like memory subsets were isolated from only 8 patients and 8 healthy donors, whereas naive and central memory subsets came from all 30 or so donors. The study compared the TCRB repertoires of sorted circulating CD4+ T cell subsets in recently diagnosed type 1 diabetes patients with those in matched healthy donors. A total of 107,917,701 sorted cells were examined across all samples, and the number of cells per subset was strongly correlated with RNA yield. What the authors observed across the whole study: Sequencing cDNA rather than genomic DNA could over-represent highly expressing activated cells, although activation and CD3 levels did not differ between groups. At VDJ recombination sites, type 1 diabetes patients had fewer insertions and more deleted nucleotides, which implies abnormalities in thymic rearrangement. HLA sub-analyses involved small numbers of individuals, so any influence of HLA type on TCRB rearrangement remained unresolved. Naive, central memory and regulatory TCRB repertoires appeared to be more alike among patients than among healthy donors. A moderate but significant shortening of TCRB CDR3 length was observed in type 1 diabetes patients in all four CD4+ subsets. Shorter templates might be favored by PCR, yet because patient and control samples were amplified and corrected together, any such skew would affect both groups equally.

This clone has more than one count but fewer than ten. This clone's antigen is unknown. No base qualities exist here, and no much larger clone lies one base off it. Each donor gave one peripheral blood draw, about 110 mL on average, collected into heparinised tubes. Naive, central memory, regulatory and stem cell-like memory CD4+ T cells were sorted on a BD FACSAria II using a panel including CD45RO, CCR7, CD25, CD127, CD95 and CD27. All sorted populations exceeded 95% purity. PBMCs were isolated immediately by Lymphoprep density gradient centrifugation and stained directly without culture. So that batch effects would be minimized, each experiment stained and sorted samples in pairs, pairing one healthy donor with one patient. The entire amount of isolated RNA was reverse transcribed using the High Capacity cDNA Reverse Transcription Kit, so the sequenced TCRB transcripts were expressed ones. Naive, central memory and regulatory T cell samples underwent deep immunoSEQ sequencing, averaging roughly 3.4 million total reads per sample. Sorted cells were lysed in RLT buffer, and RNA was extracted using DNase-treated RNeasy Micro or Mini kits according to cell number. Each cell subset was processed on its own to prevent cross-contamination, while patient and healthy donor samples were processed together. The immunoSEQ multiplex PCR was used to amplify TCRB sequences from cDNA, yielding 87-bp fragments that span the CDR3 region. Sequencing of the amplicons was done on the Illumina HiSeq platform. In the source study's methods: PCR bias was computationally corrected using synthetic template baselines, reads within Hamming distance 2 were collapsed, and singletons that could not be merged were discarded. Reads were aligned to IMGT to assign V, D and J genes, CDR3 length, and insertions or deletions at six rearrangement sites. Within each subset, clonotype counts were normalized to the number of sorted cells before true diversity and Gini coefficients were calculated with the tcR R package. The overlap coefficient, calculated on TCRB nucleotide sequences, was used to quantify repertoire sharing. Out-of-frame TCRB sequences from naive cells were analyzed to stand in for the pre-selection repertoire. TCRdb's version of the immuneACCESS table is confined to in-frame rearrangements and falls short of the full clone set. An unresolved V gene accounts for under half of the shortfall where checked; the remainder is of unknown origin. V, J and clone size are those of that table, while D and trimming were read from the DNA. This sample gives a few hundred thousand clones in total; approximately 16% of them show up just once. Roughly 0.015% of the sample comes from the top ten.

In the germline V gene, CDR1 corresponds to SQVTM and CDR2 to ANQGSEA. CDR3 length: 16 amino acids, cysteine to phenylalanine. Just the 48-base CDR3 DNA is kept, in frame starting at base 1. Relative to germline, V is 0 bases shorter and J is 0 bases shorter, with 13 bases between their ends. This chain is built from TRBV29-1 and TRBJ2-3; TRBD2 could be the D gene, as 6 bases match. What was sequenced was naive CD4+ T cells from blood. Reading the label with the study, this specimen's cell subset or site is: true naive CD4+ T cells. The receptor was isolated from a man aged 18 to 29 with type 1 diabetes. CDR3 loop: CSVEDVSGPSTDTQYF. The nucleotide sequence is TGCAGCGTTGAAGATGTTAGCGGTCCTAGCACAGATACGCAGTATTTT.